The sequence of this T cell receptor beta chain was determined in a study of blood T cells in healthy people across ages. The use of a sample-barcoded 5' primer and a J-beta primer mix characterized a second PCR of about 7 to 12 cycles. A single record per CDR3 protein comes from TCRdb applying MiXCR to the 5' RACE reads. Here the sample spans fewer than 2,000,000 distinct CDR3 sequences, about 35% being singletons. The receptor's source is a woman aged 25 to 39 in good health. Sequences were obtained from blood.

CDR3 sequence (DNA): TGCAGTGCTAGCCCCGGGAGTCACGCTGAAGCTTTCTTT. Its translation is CSASPGSHAEAFF. The chain is built from TRBV20-1 and TRBJ1-1; no definite D call. Trimming took off 3 bases at V and 6 bases at J, with 14 bases between the two ends. CDR1 is DFQATT and CDR2 is SNEGSKA in the germline V gene (reference sequence). The CDR3 is 13 residues long.